Below, 31 T cell receptor beta chains from the same sample are listed, as sequenced in a study of cytomegalovirus exposure and HLA in healthy donors. The PCR employed 60 Vbeta primers together with 13 Jbeta primers. The table came from immunoSEQ multiplex PCR; TCRdb's copy has only in-frame clones and leaves some out. Among about 140,000 clones listed, about 72% were seen once. The sequenced sample consisted of PBMCs. The receptors stem from a middle-aged man in good health and CMV-seronegative.

This clone has just a few counts. This chain's CDR3 is CASTGTGELFF. The CDR3 bases are TGCGCCAGCACCGGCACCGGGGAGCTGTTTTTT. The chain links TRBV5-1 to TRBJ2-2; unclear D gene. The CDR3 extends over 11 amino acids. The V gene's germline CDR1 is SGHRS and CDR2 YFSETQ. Trimming took 6 bases from V and 4 from J, leaving 4 bases between them.

The chain couples TRBV9 to TRBJ2-5, with TRBD1 as a possible D gene (6 bases). Between the trimmed V and J ends, which lost 4 bases and 2 bases, there was a span of 15 bases. CDR1 and CDR2 (germline): SGDLS, YYNGEE. The CDR3 has 15 residues. The CDR3 protein is CASSTGQIGQETQYF. The CDR3 DNA is TGTGCCAGCAGCACCGGACAGATTGGGCAAGAGACCCAGTACTTC. Combining the CDR3 with reference TRBV9 and TRBJ2-5 gives the whole variable domain DSGVTQTPKHLITATGQRVTLRCSPRSGDLSVYWYQQSLDQGLQFLIQYYNGEERAKGNILERFSAQQFPDLHSELNLSSLELGDSALYFCASSTGQIGQETQYFGPGTRLLVL.

The CDR3 spells CASSVWAGGSAGYTF. The CDR3 DNA reads TGTGCCAGCAGTGTATGGGCAGGGGGTTCAGCTGGCTACACCTTC. The chain combines TRBV2 with TRBJ1-2; 7 bases are shared with TRBD1. CDR1 and CDR2 from the germline V gene are SNHLY and FYNNEI. The V and J ends lost 4 bases and 7 bases, in that order; junction bases with no gene match: 12. The CDR3 has 15 amino acids.

The J gene is TRBJ2-5, the V gene TRBV19; TRBD1 matches 7 bases. Germline CDR1 LNHDA, CDR2 SQIVND (reference sequence). V dropped 7 bases and J dropped 7; count of bases not matched to a gene: 15. The CDR3 spans 15 residues. The CDR3 is CASKWTGESLGTQYF. CDR3 in DNA: TGTGCCAGTAAATGGACAGGAGAGAGCCTTGGGACCCAGTACTTC.

The chain joins TRBV7-8 to TRBJ1-2; no clear D gene. With 1 base removed from V and 7 bases from J, the gap between germline ends came to 13 bases. The CDR3 contains 14 residues. The germline CDR1 and CDR2 sequences are SGHVS and FQNEAQ. The CDR3 DNA is TGTGCCAGCAGCTTAGAGGCGGCCCCTGCTGGCTACACCTTC. Residues: CASSLEAAPAGYTF.

V gene TRBV6-1 combines with J gene TRBJ2-7; 10 nucleotides align to TRBD2. Looked up from germline, CDR1 is MNHNS and CDR2 is SASEGT. CDR3 length equals 15 residues. Trimming removed 0 bases from V and 6 bases from J; junction bases left unmatched: 5. This CDR3 is CASSEAASGRFEQYF. For the CDR3, the DNA is TGTGCCAGCAGTGAAGCCGCTAGCGGGAGATTCGAGCAGTACTTC.

This clone appeared a few times. This chain connects TRBV7-6 to TRBJ1-5, with 8 nucleotides matching TRBD1. Germline V gene data show CDR1 as SGHVS and CDR2 as FNYEAQ. J gave up 4 bases and V 5 bases, and 7 bases lay outside the gene matches. The CDR3 is 15 amino acids. CDR3 nucleotides: TGTGCCAGCAGCCCGATCGACAGGGGAAATCAGCCCCAGCATTTT. The encoded protein is CASSPIDRGNQPQHF.

The V gene is TRBV28, the J gene TRBJ1-2; a possible D gene is TRBD1 (5 bases). Trimming removed 6 bases from V and 3 bases from J, with 26 bases in between. CDR1 is MDHEN, CDR2 SYDVKM, per germline. The CDR3 has 18 residues. CDR3 protein: CASRPPRQGSPRDYGYTF. CDR3 DNA: TGTGCCAGCAGACCCCCGCGCCAGGGTTCCCCTCGGGACTATGGCTACACCTTC.

CDR3: CASSQDRGLTGELFF. For the CDR3, the DNA is TGTGCCAGCAGCCAGGACAGGGGGCTCACCGGGGAGCTGTTTTTT. V and J are TRBV2 and TRBJ2-2; 11 bases are shared with TRBD1. CDR1 SNHLY and CDR2 FYNNEI come from the germline V gene. Germline trimming cut 6 bases from V and 4 bases from J; bases unmatched to any gene: 4. CDR3 length: 15 residues.

The rearrangement joins TRBV5-1 to TRBJ1-2, with 7 bases matching TRBD1. Germline loops: CDR1 SGHRS, CDR2 YFSETQ. V was pared by 0 bases and J by 7 bases, with 6 bases of the junction left unmatched. The CDR3 totals 14 residues. The CDR3 loop reads CASSLAGQDRGYTF. The CDR3 DNA reads TGCGCCAGCAGCTTGGCCGGACAGGACCGTGGCTACACCTTC.

This clone was counted a single time. The chain uses TRBV6-1 and TRBJ1-5, with a weak D call TRBD1 (5 bases). CDR1 and CDR2 from the germline V gene are MNHNS and SASEGT. The V end lost 6 bases, the J end lost 4 bases, and 13 bases lay between the germline ends. The CDR3 has 14 amino acids. The CDR3 loop reads CASSGTGENQPQHF. CDR3 DNA: TGTGCCAGCAGCGGGACGGGGGAAAATCAGCCCCAGCATTTT.

The chain carries TRBV2 and TRBJ1-5; 7 bases agree with TRBD1. Germline trimming cut 4 bases from V and 0 bases from J; bases unmatched to any gene: 9. This CDR3 spans 17 amino acids. Germline CDR1 SNHLY, CDR2 FYNNEI. CDR3 sequence (DNA): TGTGCCAGCAGTGTTGGAGGCAGGGGGTATAGCAATCAGCCCCAGCATTTT. This codes for CASSVGGRGYSNQPQHF.

The CDR3 here is CATSRDLEGNEQYF. The CDR3 DNA is TGTGCCACCAGCAGAGATCTGGAGGGGAACGAGCAGTACTTC. The chain employs TRBV15 and TRBJ2-7; a possible D gene is TRBD2 (6 bases). Trimming shortened V by 0 bases and J by 5 bases, and 11 bases separated the two germline ends. The CDR3 spans 14 residues. CDR1 and CDR2 (germline): LNHNV, YYDKDF (reference sequence).

The chain has TRBV30 and TRBJ2-7; 7 bases agree with TRBD2. The CDR3 has 17 amino acids. V was clipped by 1 base and J by 0 bases; unmatched bases: 12. Germline V lookup: CDR1 GTSNPN, CDR2 SVGIG (reference sequence). CDR3 region: CAWSAWTRARSSYEQYF. The CDR3 bases are TGTGCCTGGAGTGCCTGGACTAGAGCTAGGAGCTCCTACGAGCAGTACTTC.

J is TRBJ2-7 and V is TRBV11-3, with 9 bases identical to TRBD1. Per germline, CDR1 SGHNT and CDR2 YENEEA. The V and J ends lost 3 bases and 1 base, in that order; junction bases with no gene match: 4. This CDR3 has 15 residues. CDR3 nucleotide sequence: TGTGCCAGCAGCTTGGGACAGGGTGGATCCTACGAGCAGTACTTC. Translation gives CASSLGQGGSYEQYF.

This clone was seen a few times. The chain couples TRBV9 to TRBJ2-3, with D possibly matching TRBD2 (5 bases). The CDR3 loop spans 13 amino acids. Germline CDR1 and CDR2: SGDLS and YYNGEE. Between the trimmed V and J ends, which lost 3 bases and 4 bases, there was a span of 9 bases. CDR3 DNA: TGTGCCAGCAGCGCAATTAGCGCAGATACGCAGTATTTT. It yields the protein CASSAISADTQYF.

This clone was picked up one time. The genes are TRBV5-1 and TRBJ2-7, with 8 bases that match TRBD2. CDR3 length equals 13 residues. V lost 0 bases and J lost 8; bases outside the gene matches: 4. From germline, CDR1 is SGHRS and CDR2 YFSETQ. DNA of the CDR3: TGCGCCAGCAGCTTGGAGTCTAGCGGGCAGCAGTACTTC. It specifies CASSLESSGQQYF. The variable domain in full, completed from reference TRBV5-1 and TRBJ2-7, reads KAGVTQTPRYLIKTRGQQVTLSCSPISGHRSVSWYQQTPGQGLQFLFEYFSETQRNKGNFPGRFSGRQFSNSRSEMNVSTLELGDSALYLCASSLESSGQQYFGPGTRLTVT.

The V gene is TRBV27, the J gene TRBJ1-1; D is possibly TRBD1 (6 bases). CDR1 and CDR2 (germline): MNHEY, SMNVEV (reference sequence). The CDR3 length is 17 residues. Trimming took off 10 bases at V and 4 bases at J, with 28 bases between the two ends. CDR3 protein: CATLRRGDTPWGTEAFF. CDR3 sequence (DNA): TGTGCCACCCTCCGGCGTGGGGACACCCCGTGGGGCACTGAAGCTTTCTTT.

V usage is TRBV2 and J usage is TRBJ1-1; 8 bases align to TRBD1. Germline CDR1 is SNHLY and CDR2 is FYNNEI. The V gene end was trimmed by 3 bases and the J gene end by 1 base; junction bases not matched to a gene: 7. The CDR3 spans 16 residues. The CDR3 here is CASSEGTGHRNTEAFF. CDR3 DNA: TGTGCCAGCAGTGAGGGGACAGGACATCGGAACACTGAAGCTTTCTTT. Looking up the rest from reference TRBV2 and TRBJ1-1 gives the full variable domain: EPEVTQTPSHQVTQMGQEVILRCVPISNHLYFYWYRQILGQKVEFLVSFYNNEISEKSEIFDDQFSVERPDGSNFTLKIRSTKLEDSAMYFCASSEGTGHRNTEAFFGQGTRLTVV.

The chain recombines TRBV25-1 with TRBJ2-7; 8 bases are a match to TRBD1. V dropped 4 bases and J dropped 4; count of bases not matched to a gene: 9. From germline, CDR1 is MGHDK and CDR2 SYGVNS. The CDR3 totals 15 residues. The CDR3 nucleotides read TGTGCCAGCAGTGGATGGAGGACAGGGAGGTACGAGCAGTACTTC. Translation: CASSGWRTGRYEQYF.

This chain uses TRBV5-1 with TRBJ1-1, with TRBD1 matching 7 bases. Per the germline V gene, CDR1 is SGHRS and CDR2 is YFSETQ. V shed 5 bases and J 0 bases; nucleotides not matched to a gene: 10. The CDR3 is 16 amino acids. In nucleotides, the CDR3 is TGCGCCAGCAGTCCCGGGACAGCGTCCTTGAACACTGAAGCTTTCTTT. Translated, it gives CASSPGTASLNTEAFF.

J is TRBJ1-1 and V is TRBV7-6; 8 nucleotides line up with TRBD1. V lost 5 bases, J lost 5 bases, and 10 bases stayed unmatched. This CDR3 region has 15 residues. Germline V gene data show CDR1 as SGHVS and CDR2 as FNYEAQ. In DNA form, the CDR3 reads TGTGCCAGCAGCCCAGGCAGGGGGCTATGGACTGAAGCTTTCTTT. It codes for CASSPGRGLWTEAFF.

This chain connects TRBV7-2 to TRBJ2-1, with 10 positions matching TRBD2. The CDR3 has 15 amino acids. After removal of 5 bases from V and 7 bases from J, the junction contained 8 bases not matched to a gene. Germline lookup yields CDR1 SGHTA and CDR2 FQGNSA. The CDR3, as DNA: TGTGCCAGCAGCCCTGAGCTAGCGGGAGCGAATGAGCAGTTCTTC. This codes for CASSPELAGANEQFF.

The genes are TRBV4-1 and TRBJ2-1, with 7 positions matching TRBD1. The germline V gene has CDR1 MGHRA and CDR2 YSYEKL. The CDR3 is 13 amino acids. The V gene end was trimmed by 4 bases and the J gene end by 8 bases; junction bases not matched to a gene: 5. This chain's CDR3 is CASSPTGVDEQFF. CDR3 coding DNA: TGCGCCAGCAGCCCCACAGGGGTCGATGAGCAGTTCTTC.

The rearrangement links TRBV7-2 to TRBJ1-1; possible D gene TRBD1, 6 bases. There are 14 residues in the CDR3. Germline V gene sequence: CDR1 SGHTA, CDR2 FQGNSA. V shed 6 bases and J shed 4 bases, with 15 bases lying between them. CDR3 nucleotide sequence: TGTGCCAGCAGTATATCGGGACAACTCACTGAAGCTTTCTTT. Protein product: CASSISGQLTEAFF.

The chain is built from TRBV5-6 and TRBJ2-7; possible D gene TRBD2, 5 bases. The germline V gene has CDR1 SGHDT and CDR2 YYEEEE. This CDR3 region has 13 residues. The V gene lost 4 bases and the J gene lost 3 bases, with 11 bases spanning the gap. The CDR3 region has the DNA TGTGCCAGCAGCCCAGGACTCGGCTACGAGCAGTACTTC. This codes for CASSPGLGYEQYF.

V is TRBV5-1 and J is TRBJ2-1; TRBD1 aligns across 9 bases. The CDR3 contains 16 residues. Germline loops: CDR1 SGHRS, CDR2 YFSETQ. With V trimmed by 0 bases and J by 4 bases, 5 bases remained unmatched. CDR3 DNA: TGCGCCAGCAGCTTGGCCGGGACAGGGCTGTACAATGAGCAGTTCTTC. It specifies CASSLAGTGLYNEQFF.

The chain joins TRBV19 to TRBJ1-2; D may be TRBD1 (6 bases). V lost 1 base to trimming and J lost 4 bases, with 13 bases between them. There are 15 residues in the CDR3. Germline CDR1 is LNHDA and CDR2 is SQIVND (reference sequence). The CDR3 spells CASSIGRDRPYGYTF. DNA for the CDR3: TGTGCCAGTAGTATAGGTAGAGACAGGCCCTATGGCTACACCTTC.

V is TRBV29-1 and J is TRBJ2-5; D possibly corresponds to TRBD2 (5 bases). The CDR3 is 12 residues long. Germline CDR1 reads SQVTM; CDR2 reads ANQGSEA. V shed 4 bases and J shed 7 bases, with 13 bases lying between them. The DNA for the CDR3 is TGCAGCGTTGGGGCAGCCGAGGGGACCCAGTACTTC. This codes for CSVGAAEGTQYF.

V usage is TRBV6-5 and J usage is TRBJ2-2; D is undetermined. Germline CDR1 reads MNHEY; CDR2 reads SVGAGI. CDR3 length: 14 residues. V lost 3 bases to trimming and J lost 4 bases, with 9 bases between them. The CDR3 loop is CASSYAGSTGELFF. CDR3 nucleotide sequence: TGTGCCAGCAGTTATGCCGGTTCCACCGGGGAGCTGTTTTTT.

The rearrangement joins TRBV14 to TRBJ2-7; perhaps TRBD2 as D (6 bases). The CDR3 length is 13 residues. The V end lost 4 bases, the J end lost 3 bases, and 10 bases lay between the germline ends. CDR1 is SGHDN, CDR2 FVKESK, per germline. In nucleotides, the CDR3 is TGTGCCAGCAGCCTGGGACTTTTCTACGAGCAGTACTTC. Protein: CASSLGLFYEQYF. Combining the CDR3 with reference TRBV14 and TRBJ2-7 gives the whole variable domain EAGVTQFPSHSVIEKGQTVTLRCDPISGHDNLYWYRRVMGKEIKFLLHFVKESKQDESGMPNNRFLAERTGGTYSTLKVQPAELEDSGVYFCASSLGLFYEQYFGPGTRLTVT.